The subject of this entry is one T cell receptor beta chain. The data originate from a study of blood T cell repertoires in COVID-19. Study overall: Samples taken during acute and convalescent COVID-19 were collected in the United States, Italy and Spain. T cells, B-cell-depleted T cells, or PBMCs provided the cDNA or gDNA that served as material.

As processed by the authors: Nucleated cell number was recorded as an estimate derived from reference gene primer amplification. The method was immunoSEQ multiplex PCR; TCRdb's version includes in-frame clones alone and lacks a portion of them. For V, J and clone size, that table is used; D and trimming come from the DNA. This table has around 19,000 clones, approximately 87% appearing once. This CDR3 spans 11 amino acids. CDR1 and CDR2 (germline): SGHTA, FQGNSA. V was cut by 5 bases and J by 6 bases, with 7 bases left in between. The clonotype originates from a human donor in a cohort sampled during active COVID-19. The chain joins TRBV7-2 to TRBJ1-1, with D perhaps matching TRBD1 (5 bases). What was sequenced was peripheral blood. The chain's CDR3 is CASSPGSEAFF. CDR3 sequence (DNA): TGTGCCAGCAGCCCAGGGTCTGAAGCTTTCTTT. Full variable domain (outside the CDR3, taken from reference TRBV7-2 and TRBJ1-1): GAGVSQSPSNKVTEKGKDVELRCDPISGHTALYWYRQSLGQGLEFLIYFQGNSAPDKSGLPSDRFSAERTGGSVSTLTIQRTQQEDSAVYLCASSPGSEAFFGQGTRLTVV.